This passage covers 31 T cell receptor beta chains from one sample sequenced in a study of blood T cell repertoires in COVID-19 (dated by TCRdb to about 2020). Library generation was performed with the immunoSEQ multiplex PCR assay. As stored in TCRdb, this immuneACCESS dataset retains in-frame rearrangements with V and J assigned. A fraction of the clones does not appear; measured against another copy, unresolved V genes explain less than half of the discrepancy, and the remainder lacks a known reason. The sample table contains approximately 250,000 clones; only one count was recorded for approximately 88% of them. The top ten clonotypes cover roughly a tenth of the sample. Source material: peripheral blood. These receptors were obtained from a woman in her 70s with COVID-19, enrolled during active disease.

The CDR3 bases are TGCGCCAGCAGCCACCAGGGGGCTTTGGTCAATGAGCAGTTCTTC. Translated, it gives CASSHQGALVNEQFF. The chain is built from TRBV5-1 and TRBJ2-1; 8 positions match TRBD1. The germline gives CDR1 SGHRS, CDR2 YFSETQ. There are 15 residues in the CDR3. V lost 4 bases, J lost 6 bases, and 9 bases stayed unmatched. The full variable domain, completed using reference TRBV5-1 and TRBJ2-1, is KAGVTQTPRYLIKTRGQQVTLSCSPISGHRSVSWYQQTPGQGLQFLFEYFSETQRNKGNFPGRFSGRQFSNSRSEMNVSTLELGDSALYLCASSHQGALVNEQFFGPGTRLTVL.

This clone was picked up one time. Here the CDR3 reads CATSRSRSSTVNEQFF. The CDR3 nucleotides are TGTGCCACCAGCAGATCTAGGTCAAGTACGGTAAATGAGCAGTTCTTC. The chain is built from TRBV15 and TRBJ2-1; D not certain. This CDR3 is 16 amino acids long. Deletions cut 2 bases from V and 7 bases from J, with 18 bases between. Germline V gene sequence: CDR1 LNHNV, CDR2 YYDKDF (reference sequence).

The rearrangement uses TRBV5-1 and TRBJ2-7; 12 nucleotides align to TRBD1. The V gene's germline CDR1 is SGHRS and CDR2 YFSETQ. This CDR3 has 15 residues. Trimming at V came to 5 bases and at J to 7 bases, leaving 10 bases not matched to a gene. In DNA, the CDR3 is TGCGCCAGCAGGCAGCCGGGACAGGGGGCTGAGGAGCAGTACTTC. It yields the protein CASRQPGQGAEEQYF.

The chain is built from TRBV7-9 and TRBJ2-7; D remains ambiguous. The germline V gene encodes CDR1 SEHNR and CDR2 FQNEAQ (reference sequence). Trimming removed 4 bases from V and 1 base from J, with 11 bases in between. The CDR3 has 14 residues. This chain's CDR3 is CASSSEQNSYEQYF. The CDR3 DNA reads as TGTGCCAGCAGCTCAGAACAGAATTCCTACGAGCAGTACTTC.

The chain recombines TRBV5-6 with TRBJ1-2; no clear D. The CDR3 has 14 amino acids. Germline values: CDR1 SGHDT, CDR2 YYEEEE. V lost 2 bases and J 2 bases, leaving 10 bases between the germline ends. CDR3 nucleotides: TGTGCCAGCAGCTTATCTCAGGTGAACTATGGCTACACCTTC. Translating gives CASSLSQVNYGYTF.

The chain combines TRBV5-1 with TRBJ2-1, with 10 bases fitting TRBD2. Trimming took 3 bases from V and 4 from J; bases not matched to a gene: 4. The CDR3 is 15 residues long. Per the germline V gene, CDR1 is SGHRS and CDR2 is YFSETQ. CDR3 in amino acids: CASSWTSGGYNEQFF. The CDR3 DNA sequence: TGCGCCAGCAGCTGGACTAGCGGAGGGTACAATGAGCAGTTCTTC.

The chain joins TRBV11-3 to TRBJ2-3; the match to TRBD1 covers 11 bases. CDR1 and CDR2 (germline): SGHNT, YENEEA. This CDR3 is 17 amino acids long. V gave up 5 bases and J gave up 0 bases; unmatched junction bases: 7. The CDR3 spells CASSPRTGGRSTDTQYF. DNA of the CDR3: TGTGCCAGCAGCCCTAGGACAGGGGGCCGCAGCACAGATACGCAGTATTTT.

This sequence joins TRBV6-6 and TRBJ1-2, with D maybe TRBD1 (5 bases). The V and J ends lost 2 bases and 6 bases respectively, with 10 bases between them. Germline CDR1 is MNHNY and CDR2 is SVGAGI (reference sequence). The CDR3 has 13 amino acids. CDR3 nucleotide sequence: TGTGCCAGCAGTTACGACAGTCTTAATGGCTACACCTTC. Encoded protein: CASSYDSLNGYTF.

The chain joins TRBV5-1 to TRBJ2-1; 11 bases line up with TRBD2. The V gene end was trimmed by 4 bases and the J gene end by 7 bases; junction bases not matched to a gene: 13. This CDR3 contains 17 residues. The V gene's germline CDR1 is SGHRS and CDR2 YFSETQ. CDR3 sequence reads: CASSLRLAGTAGNEQFF. Here the CDR3 DNA reads TGCGCCAGCAGCCTTAGACTAGCGGGGACCGCTGGGAATGAGCAGTTCTTC.

This chain links TRBV7-9 with TRBJ1-2, with 9 nucleotides matching TRBD1. V shed 5 bases, J shed 8 bases, and the junction held 6 bases outside the gene matches. CDR1 is SEHNR and CDR2 is FQNEAQ in the germline V gene (reference sequence). This CDR3 spans 13 amino acids. In DNA form, the CDR3 reads TGTGCCAGCAGCCGGGGACAGGGATCCGGCTACACCTTC. The encoded protein is CASSRGQGSGYTF. Full variable domain (outside the CDR3, taken from reference TRBV7-9 and TRBJ1-2): DTGVSQNPRHKITKRGQNVTFRCDPISEHNRLYWYRQTLGQGPEFLTYFQNEAQLEKSRLLSDRFSAERPKGSFSTLEIQRTEQGDSAMYLCASSRGQGSGYTFGSGTRLTVV.

Here the CDR3 DNA reads TGTGCCAGCAGTGAATTATTGGAGGGAGGCGAGCAGTACTTC. Its protein product is CASSELLEGGEQYF. V usage is TRBV25-1 and J usage is TRBJ2-7; possible D gene TRBD2, 6 bases. The CDR3 contains 14 residues. The germline gives CDR1 MGHDK, CDR2 SYGVNS. Trimming left V 1 base short and J 6 bases short, with 13 bases between.

J is TRBJ2-7 and V is TRBV4-2, with 10 bases aligning to TRBD2. Germline V CDR1 and CDR2: LGHNA, YNFKEQ. CDR3 size: 16 residues. Unmatched junction bases numbered 6, after V lost 4 bases and J lost 0 bases. The CDR3 DNA reads TGTGCCAGCAGCCCCTGGACTAGCGGTAGCTCCTACGAGCAGTACTTC. Protein: CASSPWTSGSSYEQYF.

The chain has TRBV3-1 (or the pseudogene TRBV3-2) and TRBJ1-5; the D gene is possibly TRBD1 (5 bases). The germline V gene has CDR1 LGHDT and CDR2 YNNKEL (reference sequence). With 0 bases removed from V and 5 bases from J, the gap between germline ends came to 8 bases. The CDR3 consists of 14 residues. CDR3 sequence (DNA): TGTGCCAGCAGCCAAGATTGGGGGGATCAGCCCCAGCATTTT. It codes for CASSQDWGDQPQHF.

Here the CDR3 DNA reads TGTGCCAGCAGCTTGGAGAGCGGGAGTAGCCAAGAGACCCAGTACTTC. This sequence encodes CASSLESGSSQETQYF. The chain joins TRBV5-4 to TRBJ2-5, with 8 bases fitting TRBD2. The CDR3 is 16 amino acids. V dropped 0 bases and J dropped 1; count of bases not matched to a gene: 5. Per germline, CDR1 SGHNT and CDR2 YYREEE (reference sequence). The variable domain in full, with the rest retrieved from reference TRBV5-4 and TRBJ2-5, is ETGVTQSPTHLIKTRGQQVTLRCSSQSGHNTVSWYQQALGQGPQFIFQYYREEENGRGNFPPRFSGLQFPNYSSELNVNALELDDSALYLCASSLESGSSQETQYFGPGTRLLVL.

This clone was picked up many times. This chain links TRBV14 with TRBJ1-2, with a possible D match to TRBD1 (5 bases). The CDR3 has 13 amino acids. Between the trimmed V and J ends, which lost 4 bases and 2 bases, there was a span of 8 bases. CDR1 is SGHDN and CDR2 is FVKESK in the germline V gene. This CDR3 is CASSPTENYGYTF. For the CDR3, the DNA is TGTGCCAGCAGCCCGACAGAAAACTATGGCTACACCTTC.

The chain is built from TRBV6-5 and TRBJ2-2; 10 bases fit TRBD2. Germline assignment: CDR1 MNHEY and CDR2 SVGAGI. This CDR3 contains 15 residues. J lost 2 bases, V lost 8 bases, and 5 bases had no gene match. The CDR3 loop reads CASRPSGRNTGELFF. The DNA of the CDR3 is TGTGCCAGCCGTCCTAGCGGGAGAAACACCGGGGAGCTGTTTTTT.

The V and J genes are TRBV18 and TRBJ1-1, with D unresolved. Germline V gene lookup returns CDR1 KGHSH and CDR2 LQKENI. V gave up 3 bases and J gave up 1 base, with 9 bases separating them. The CDR3 totals 14 residues. The CDR3 here is CASSPSGKNTEAFF. CDR3 DNA sequence: TGTGCCAGCTCACCCAGCGGAAAGAACACTGAAGCTTTCTTT.

V usage is TRBV28 and J usage is TRBJ2-3; D is uncertain. CDR1 is MDHEN, CDR2 SYDVKM, per germline. The CDR3 consists of 10 residues. Trimming stripped 8 bases from V and 6 bases from J, with 6 bases between. The CDR3 DNA is TGTGCCAGCCCCCGGGATACGCAGTATTTT. It yields the protein CASPRDTQYF. Full variable domain (missing parts from reference TRBV28 and TRBJ2-3): DVKVTQSSRYLVKRTGEKVFLECVQDMDHENMFWYRQDPGLGLRLIYFSYDVKMKEKGDIPEGYSVSREKKERFSLILESASTNQTSMYLCASPRDTQYFGPGTRLTVL.

The rearrangement uses TRBV6-5 and TRBJ2-7; perhaps TRBD2 as D (6 bases). Trimming left V 7 bases short and J 6 bases short, with 19 bases between. This CDR3 spans 14 amino acids. Per the germline V gene, CDR1 is MNHEY and CDR2 is SVGAGI. As DNA, the CDR3 is TGTGCCAGCACCTCCCCGGAGGGGTCGGCCGAGCAGTACTTC. Its protein product is CASTSPEGSAEQYF.

The chain uses TRBV9 and TRBJ1-6; no definite D call. Germline V CDR1 and CDR2: SGDLS, YYNGEE. This CDR3 contains 14 residues. V dropped 0 bases and J dropped 10 bases, with 11 bases sitting between them. The DNA of the CDR3 is TGTGCCAGCAGCGTAGCGAGGGTAGGGTCACCCCTCCACTTT. Its translation: CASSVARVGSPLHF.

The chain is built from TRBV10-3 and TRBJ1-1; D is ambiguous. V was trimmed by 5 bases and J by 0 bases, leaving 13 bases between them. The CDR3 totals 15 residues. Germline CDR1 and CDR2: ENHRY and SYGVKD. The CDR3 here is CAISLERAMNTEAFF. CDR3 DNA sequence: TGTGCCATCAGTCTAGAGCGCGCCATGAACACTGAAGCTTTCTTT.

The chain is built from TRBV6-1 and TRBJ2-1, with D tentatively TRBD1 (6 bases). With 3 bases removed from V and 10 bases from J, the gap between germline ends came to 16 bases. The CDR3 covers 14 residues. Per the germline V gene, CDR1 is MNHNS and CDR2 is SASEGT. The CDR3 coding sequence is TGTGCCAGCAGTGAGATCAGGGGACGCGACGAGCAGTTCTTC. Protein: CASSEIRGRDEQFF.

The V call is TRBV5-1, the J call TRBJ1-6; 9 bases map to TRBD1. Germline assignment: CDR1 SGHRS and CDR2 YFSETQ. V gave up 5 bases and J gave up 6 bases; unmatched junction bases: 6. The CDR3 spans 15 residues. This chain's CDR3 is CASRTGTGLNSPLHF. For the CDR3, the DNA is TGCGCCAGCAGGACCGGGACAGGGCTTAATTCACCCCTCCACTTT.

The chain carries TRBV6-5 and TRBJ1-2; D is unclear. The CDR3 spans 13 residues. Trimming removed 6 bases from V and 8 bases from J, with 16 bases in between. The germline V gene encodes CDR1 MNHEY and CDR2 SVGAGI. In DNA form, the CDR3 reads TGTGCCAGCAGCCCAGGAGCCTGGGAGGGCTACACCTTC. Translating gives CASSPGAWEGYTF.

The gene calls are TRBV9 and TRBJ1-4; possible D gene TRBD1, 5 bases. Germline CDR1 reads SGDLS; CDR2 reads YYNGEE. This CDR3 contains 15 residues. V lost 0 bases, J lost 4 bases, and 10 bases lay in between. The CDR3 coding sequence is TGTGCCAGCAGCGTAGGGAGACAGTTTAATGAAAAACTGTTTTTT. Translation gives CASSVGRQFNEKLFF. The entire variable domain, with the rest obtained from reference TRBV9 and TRBJ1-4, is as follows: DSGVTQTPKHLITATGQRVTLRCSPRSGDLSVYWYQQSLDQGLQFLIQYYNGEERAKGNILERFSAQQFPDLHSELNLSSLELGDSALYFCASSVGRQFNEKLFFGSGTQLSVL.

The genes are TRBV28 and TRBJ2-2; a weak D match, TRBD1 (7 bases). The CDR3 runs to 16 residues. Germline CDR1 reads MDHEN; CDR2 reads SYDVKM. Trimming took off 7 bases at V and 6 bases at J, with 21 bases between the two ends. The CDR3 is CASTPRGAGGSGELFF. Written as DNA, the CDR3 is TGTGCCAGCACCCCAAGGGGGGCAGGGGGGTCCGGGGAGCTGTTTTTT.

V and J are TRBV19 and TRBJ2-7; D ambiguous. The V and J ends lost 4 bases and 7 bases respectively, with 14 bases between them. CDR3 length: 13 residues. CDR1 LNHDA and CDR2 SQIVND come from the germline V gene (reference sequence). As DNA, the CDR3 is TGTGCCAGTAGTAAGGCGGAAAAACGGGAGCAGTACTTC. Translated, it gives CASSKAEKREQYF.

V is TRBV7-3 and J is TRBJ2-3, with D perhaps matching TRBD2 (6 bases). Germline V gene lookup returns CDR1 SGHTA and CDR2 FQGTGA. This CDR3 has 16 residues. Trimming removed 5 bases at V and 1 base at J, with 16 bases between. The CDR3 DNA reads as TGTGCCAGCAGCCAATCATGGGAGGTACGCACAGATACGCAGTATTTT. This translates into CASSQSWEVRTDTQYF.

The chain couples TRBV5-1 to TRBJ2-7, with D possibly matching TRBD1 (5 bases). V was shortened by 1 base and J by 3 bases, with 11 bases between the two germline ends. CDR3 length equals 14 residues. CDR1 SGHRS and CDR2 YFSETQ come from the germline V gene. In DNA form, the CDR3 reads TGCGCCAGCAGCTTGCGCAGGGTGGGCTACGAGCAGTACTTC. This codes for CASSLRRVGYEQYF.

This clone was observed a single time. V and J are TRBV5-5 and TRBJ1-4, with a tentative D call TRBD1 (5 bases). The CDR3 runs 18 residues. Germline values: CDR1 SGHKS, CDR2 YYEKEE (reference sequence). The V and J ends lost 3 bases and 4 bases respectively, with 22 bases between them. The CDR3 loop is CASSSVRGGGRVNEKLFF. The CDR3 nucleotides read TGTGCCAGCAGCTCGGTTAGGGGTGGCGGTCGGGTTAATGAAAAACTGTTTTTT. The variable domain in full, completed from reference TRBV5-5 and TRBJ1-4, reads DAGVTQSPTHLIKTRGQQVTLRCSPISGHKSVSWYQQVLGQGPQFIFQYYEKEERGRGNFPDRFSARQFPNYSSELNVNALLLGDSALYLCASSSVRGGGRVNEKLFFGSGTQLSVL.

This chain joins TRBV11-3 and TRBJ1-2; D perhaps matches TRBD1 (6 bases). The CDR3 extends over 13 amino acids. Germline V gives CDR1 SGHNT, CDR2 YENEEA. V was pared by 8 bases and J by 2 bases, with 12 bases between. The CDR3 bases are TGTGCCAGCGGATTGACAGGAAACTATGGCTACACCTTC. Translation gives CASGLTGNYGYTF.